Only a few counts were recorded for the clone carrying this T cell receptor beta chain. No antigen is known for it. This record comes from a study of T-cell memory formation after mild COVID-19. The wider study: Largely, TCR clusters stayed within a single donor.

5'RACE, which relied on constant-segment primers, yielded TCR alpha and TCR beta cDNA libraries carrying sample barcodes and UMIs. MiXCR, run by TCRdb on the 5' RACE reads, gives a single entry per CDR3 protein. The repertoire holds under 300,000 distinct CDR3 sequences, with roughly 17% as singletons. Study results and caveats: Contracting CD8+ clones were enriched in EMRA, CD4+ mainly in CM and EM. Day 15 to 85 contracting clones showed balanced CD4/CD8; day 15 to 37 expanders favored CD4+.

Sequenced material: PBMCs or a T cell subset sorted from them (not recorded which). This TCR came from a man between 18 and 29 years old who had mild COVID-19 (a few samples of this study predate the infection). Cell type and time point are not known.

In DNA, the CDR3 is TGTGCCAGCACTGAACCCATCGTCTCTTTTACGGATGAGTACTTC. It is translated as CASTEPIVSFTDEYF. The chain joins TRBV28 to TRBJ2-7; D is unresolved. There are 15 residues in the CDR3. CDR1 and CDR2 (germline): MDHEN, SYDVKM. The ends were cut back, 7 bases at V and 11 bases at J, with 27 bases in the middle.